The rows below give T cell receptor beta chains drawn from one sample of a study of blood T cell repertoires in COVID-19. TCRdb keeps only in-frame clones here, not all; method: immunoSEQ multiplex PCR. The top ten clones hold roughly 4.7% of a sample with 95,000 to 150,000 clones, 86% of them seen once. Sequencing was carried out using peripheral blood. The source of these receptors is a man between 40 and 49 years old with acute or convalescent COVID-19. Each CDR3 is given with its conserved first and last residue. Fields, in order: V gene, clone size, J gene, D gene, CDR3 DNA, CDR3 protein. D genes are given only for firm matches. Clone size appears in some rows only: once, few, many, or a class for an expanded clone.

V: TRBV5-6
size: -
J: TRBJ1-5
D: -
DNA: TGTGCCAGCAGCTCGGGGGATCATCAGCCCCAGCATTTT
CDR3: CASSSGDHQPQHF

V: TRBV19
size: -
J: TRBJ1-5
D: -
DNA: TGTGCCAGTAGTATTCCAGGGGCGGGCAATCAGCCCCAGCATTTT
CDR3: CASSIPGAGNQPQHF

V: TRBV5-4
size: -
J: TRBJ1-4
D: -
DNA: TGTGCCAGCAGCAAGGACAGCCACAGTGAAAAACTGTTTTTT
CDR3: CASSKDSHSEKLFF

V: TRBV12-3/TRBV12-4
size: -
J: TRBJ1-2
D: -
DNA: TGTGCCAGCAGTTTGTCAGGGAACTATGGCTACACCTTC
CDR3: CASSLSGNYGYTF

V: TRBV3-1/TRBV3-2
size: -
J: TRBJ2-7
D: -
DNA: TGTGCCAGCAGCCTAAGACTCACCGAGCAGTACTTC
CDR3: CASSLRLTEQYF

V: TRBV3-1/TRBV3-2
size: once
J: TRBJ2-1
D: TRBD2
DNA: TGTGCCAGCAGCTACAGGAGCGGGAGTAGCACCTACAATGAGCAGTTCTTC
CDR3: CASSYRSGSSTYNEQFF

V: TRBV7-2
size: -
J: TRBJ2-1
D: TRBD2
DNA: TGTGCCAGCAGCTCCTCCCGGGGGGGCTCCTACAATGAGCAGTTCTTC
CDR3: CASSSSRGGSYNEQFF

V: TRBV20-1
size: -
J: TRBJ2-5
D: TRBD1
DNA: TGCAGTGCTAGTCCCAAGGGACAGCAACTACTACAAGAGACCCAGTACTTC
CDR3: CSASPKGQQLLQETQYF

V: TRBV5-8
size: once
J: TRBJ2-3
D: TRBD1
DNA: TGTGCCAGCAGCCTTGGACAGGCGCCGGATACGCAGTATTTT
CDR3: CASSLGQAPDTQYF

V: TRBV11-2
size: few
J: TRBJ1-1
D: -
DNA: TGTGCCAGCAGCCTCCTCAGGGTGGCCACTGAAGCTTTCTTT
CDR3: CASSLLRVATEAFF

V: TRBV7-3
size: few
J: TRBJ1-1
D: -
DNA: TGTGCCAGCAGCTCACAAAACACCGCGAACACTGAAGCTTTCTTT
CDR3: CASSSQNTANTEAFF

V: TRBV30
size: -
J: TRBJ1-1
D: TRBD1
DNA: TGTGCCTGGGACAGGGGGAACACTGAAGCTTTCTTT
CDR3: CAWDRGNTEAFF

V: TRBV19
size: many
J: TRBJ1-1
D: TRBD1
DNA: TGTGCCAGTAGGGACAGGGCGAAACACGGGAGCACTGAAGCTTTCTTT
CDR3: CASRDRAKHGSTEAFF

V: TRBV2
size: -
J: TRBJ1-1
D: -
DNA: TGTGCCAGCAGTGAAGCGCCGGGGGGTCTCTTTGAAGCTTTCTTT
CDR3: CASSEAPGGLFEAFF

V: TRBV12-3/TRBV12-4
size: -
J: TRBJ1-2
D: -
DNA: TGTGCCAGCAGTTTACATGAGGACTATGGCTACACCTTC
CDR3: CASSLHEDYGYTF

V: TRBV4-2
size: -
J: TRBJ1-1
D: -
DNA: TGTGCCAGCAGCCAAGCCTCCCTCCCCGGGACTGAAGCTTTCTTT
CDR3: CASSQASLPGTEAFF

V: TRBV4-2
size: -
J: TRBJ1-5
D: TRBD1
DNA: TGTGCCAGCAGCCAAATGGGGGCTGGGACAGAAAGCAATCAGCCCCAGCATTTT
CDR3: CASSQMGAGTESNQPQHF

V: TRBV11-3
size: -
J: TRBJ2-1
D: TRBD1
DNA: TGTGCCAGCAGCTCCTATCGGGCACAGGGGGGCAATGAGCAGTTCTTC
CDR3: CASSSYRAQGGNEQFF

V: TRBV19
size: -
J: TRBJ2-7
D: -
DNA: TGTGCCAGTAGTATAGTACTGTTCTACGAGCAGTACTTC
CDR3: CASSIVLFYEQYF

V: TRBV2
size: -
J: TRBJ2-3
D: -
DNA: TGTGCCAGCAGTGTAGGCAGGACAGATACGCAGTATTTT
CDR3: CASSVGRTDTQYF

V: TRBV3-1/TRBV3-2
size: -
J: TRBJ2-4
D: -
DNA: TGTGCCAGCAGCCACCCGGAGGCAGTAAACATTCAGTACTTC
CDR3: CASSHPEAVNIQYF

V: TRBV6-5
size: -
J: TRBJ2-2
D: -
DNA: TGTGCCAGCAGCGTCGTGGAGCGAGGCGGGGAGCTGTTTTTT
CDR3: CASSVVERGGELFF

V: TRBV5-5
size: -
J: TRBJ1-2
D: TRBD1
DNA: TGTGCCAGCAGCTTGGGCCCGGGACAGGGGTCTGACTATGGCTACACCTTC
CDR3: CASSLGPGQGSDYGYTF

V: TRBV7-2
size: -
J: TRBJ1-4
D: -
DNA: TGTGCCAGCAGCTTCCGGACAGCCGGCGGGGGAAAACTGTTTTTT
CDR3: CASSFRTAGGGKLFF

V: TRBV10-3
size: -
J: TRBJ1-2
D: -
DNA: TGTGCCATCAATGTAGGGGCTAACTATGGCTACACCTTC
CDR3: CAINVGANYGYTF

V: TRBV3-1/TRBV3-2
size: -
J: TRBJ2-7
D: TRBD2
DNA: TGTGCCAGCAGCCAAAGAGGGGGACTAGCGGGACTCTACGAGCAGTACTTC
CDR3: CASSQRGGLAGLYEQYF

V: TRBV5-1
size: -
J: TRBJ1-1
D: -
DNA: TGCGCCAGCAGATTGAATGGCCGGGGAATGAACACTGAAGCTTTCTTT
CDR3: CASRLNGRGMNTEAFF

V: TRBV3-1/TRBV3-2
size: -
J: TRBJ2-1
D: -
DNA: TGTGCCAGCAGCCAAGGCTTTTCGAGCTCCTACAATGAGCAGTTCTTC
CDR3: CASSQGFSSSYNEQFF

V: TRBV28
size: -
J: TRBJ1-1
D: TRBD1
DNA: TGTGCCAGCAGCCCCGACAGGGGCGGCACTGAAGCTTTCTTT
CDR3: CASSPDRGGTEAFF

V: TRBV12-5
size: -
J: TRBJ1-4
D: -
DNA: TGTGCTAGTGGTTTGGTACAGGGTGAAAAACTGTTTTTT
CDR3: CASGLVQGEKLFF

V: TRBV7-3
size: -
J: TRBJ1-1
D: -
DNA: TGTGCCAGCAGCTTACAGCGGAACACTGAAGCTTTCTTT
CDR3: CASSLQRNTEAFF

V: TRBV12-5
size: -
J: TRBJ1-6
D: -
DNA: TGTGCTAGTGGTTTGTGGGGAGGGAATTCACCCCTCCACTTT
CDR3: CASGLWGGNSPLHF

V: TRBV7-8
size: -
J: TRBJ2-1
D: TRBD2
DNA: TGTGCCAGCCGGGGGGGCGAGGGTGAGCAGTTCTTC
CDR3: CASRGGEGEQFF

V: TRBV6-2/TRBV6-3
size: -
J: TRBJ2-7
D: TRBD1
DNA: TGTGCCAGCAGTTACGGAACAGGGGGCAGCGAGCAGTACTTC
CDR3: CASSYGTGGSEQYF

V: TRBV2
size: -
J: TRBJ2-7
D: TRBD1
DNA: TGTGCCAGCGGTAGACAGGGATACTACGAGCAGTACTTC
CDR3: CASGRQGYYEQYF

V: TRBV3-1/TRBV3-2
size: -
J: TRBJ2-1
D: TRBD2
DNA: TGTGCCAGCAGCCAAGGTAGCGGGGGCTATAGCTCCTACAATGAGCAGTTCTTC
CDR3: CASSQGSGGYSSYNEQFF

V: TRBV27
size: -
J: TRBJ1-1
D: TRBD1
DNA: TGTGCCAGCAGTTTACACAGGGACAGGGGGCGGAACACTGAAGCTTTCTTT
CDR3: CASSLHRDRGRNTEAFF

V: TRBV2
size: -
J: TRBJ1-1
D: TRBD1
DNA: TGTGCCAGCAGGGACAGGGGGAACACTGAAGCTTTCTTT
CDR3: CASRDRGNTEAFF

V: TRBV3-1/TRBV3-2
size: -
J: TRBJ2-1
D: TRBD1
DNA: TGTGCCAGCAGGGACAGGGGCTCCTACAATGAGCAGTTCTTC
CDR3: CASRDRGSYNEQFF

V: TRBV10-3
size: -
J: TRBJ1-1
D: -
DNA: TGTGCCATCAGTGAGTCTAGGAGTGGGAACACTGAAGCTTTCTTT
CDR3: CAISESRSGNTEAFF

V: TRBV20-1
size: once
J: TRBJ1-2
D: -
DNA: TGCAGTGCTGTGGAGCGGGGGATCAACACCTTC
CDR3: CSAVERGINTF

V: TRBV6-2/TRBV6-3
size: -
J: TRBJ1-5
D: -
DNA: TGTGCCAGCAGTTACACGGTTGCTCAGCCCCAGCATTTT
CDR3: CASSYTVAQPQHF

V: TRBV11-1
size: -
J: TRBJ2-2
D: TRBD1
DNA: TGTGCCAGCAGCGCTAAAACAGGGGTGGACGGGGAGCTGTTTTTT
CDR3: CASSAKTGVDGELFF

V: TRBV4-1
size: -
J: TRBJ2-5
D: -
DNA: TGCGCCAGCAGCCCTGGACTATTTGGAGAGACCCAGTACTTC
CDR3: CASSPGLFGETQYF

V: TRBV5-5
size: -
J: TRBJ1-5
D: -
DNA: TGTGCCAGCAGCCCAGGGGTTAGCAATCAGCCCCAGCATTTT
CDR3: CASSPGVSNQPQHF

V: TRBV11-2
size: once
J: TRBJ2-7
D: TRBD1
DNA: TGTGCCAGCAGCATGGACAGGCCCTCGAACGAGCAGTACTTC
CDR3: CASSMDRPSNEQYF

V: TRBV30
size: -
J: TRBJ2-4
D: TRBD2
DNA: TGTGCCTGGAGCCCTAGCGGGGGGAACGCGGGCATTCAGTACTTC
CDR3: CAWSPSGGNAGIQYF

V: TRBV10-3
size: -
J: TRBJ1-2
D: -
DNA: TGTGCCATCAGTGAAGTTAAACTTTATGGCTACACCTTC
CDR3: CAISEVKLYGYTF

V: TRBV7-9
size: -
J: TRBJ1-3
D: -
DNA: TGTGCCAGCAGCTTTAGCGGGTCTGGAAACACCATATATTTT
CDR3: CASSFSGSGNTIYF

V: TRBV7-8
size: -
J: TRBJ1-5
D: TRBD1
DNA: TGTGCCAGCAGCTGGACAGGGAATAGCAATCAGCCCCAGCATTTT
CDR3: CASSWTGNSNQPQHF

V: TRBV20-1
size: once
J: TRBJ1-1
D: -
DNA: TGCAGTGCTATGAGCACTGAAGCTTTCTTT
CDR3: CSAMSTEAFF

V: TRBV4-3
size: -
J: TRBJ2-7
D: -
DNA: TGCGCCAGCAGCCAAGATATGGCTGTCGAGCAGTACTTC
CDR3: CASSQDMAVEQYF

V: TRBV5-1
size: -
J: TRBJ2-3
D: -
DNA: TGCGCCAGCACCCCCTCGCGGGGCACAGATACGCAGTATTTT
CDR3: CASTPSRGTDTQYF

V: TRBV7-9
size: -
J: TRBJ1-1
D: -
DNA: TGTGCCAGCAGCTTAGCGAACAGGAACACTGAAGCTTTCTTT
CDR3: CASSLANRNTEAFF

V: TRBV6-2/TRBV6-3
size: -
J: TRBJ1-2
D: -
DNA: TGTGCCAGCAGTTACCCGGTCCCAACGGTTTATGGCTACACCTTC
CDR3: CASSYPVPTVYGYTF

V: TRBV30
size: -
J: TRBJ1-5
D: TRBD1
DNA: TGTGCCTGGAGTGGACAGGGGATTGGCAATCAGCCCCAGCATTTT
CDR3: CAWSGQGIGNQPQHF